This entry concerns a single T cell receptor beta chain. The sample comes from a study of blood T cell repertoires in COVID-19. Study information: Sample material is recorded as cDNA or gDNA derived from T cells, B-cell-depleted T cells, or PBMCs.

As processed by the authors: Using reference gene primer amplification, nucleated cell counts were estimated. The protocol was immunoSEQ multiplex PCR, while the TCRdb copy is restricted to in-frame clones and leaves out a portion. Clone size and V and J calls were adopted from that table, with D and trimming inferred from the DNA. The data contain 60,000 or so clones, roughly 74% of them singletons. Trimming shortened V by 4 bases and J by 11 bases, and 14 bases separated the two germline ends. The CDR3 covers 12 residues. The germline gives CDR1 SGHDN, CDR2 FVKESK. Sequencing was carried out using peripheral blood. This sequence originates from a woman older than 75 with acute or convalescent COVID-19. J is TRBJ2-5 and V is TRBV14, with D maybe TRBD2 (5 bases). The CDR3 spells CASSRNRGSQYF. The CDR3 DNA follows: TGTGCCAGCAGCCGGAATCGAGGGTCTCAGTACTTC.